This T cell receptor beta chain was sequenced in a study of T cell responses to AZD1222 COVID-19 vaccine. Broader study findings: Clonal diversity was possibly underestimated; the donors were predominantly white British and more often female. Elevations in Spike-specific TCR breadth and depth followed administration of two AZD1222 doses. Close to half of all spike-specific TCRs reportedly target regions of the variants that are unmutated.

CDR3 size: 15 residues. The V gene end was trimmed by 3 bases and the J gene end by 5 bases; junction bases not matched to a gene: 7. The germline V gene encodes CDR1 GTSNPN and CDR2 SVGIG (reference sequence). Generated by immunoSEQ multiplex PCR, the TCRdb table keeps only in-frame clones and is missing some. There are about 42,000 clones in the sample; 88% occur only once, and 20% to 25% lies in the top ten. A word on this clone: Its antigen is not known.

The sequence was obtained from an adult who received the AZD1222 COVID-19 vaccine. The starting material was peripheral blood, obtained 28 days after the second AZD1222 dose. The chain couples TRBV30 to TRBJ2-5; the match to TRBD2 covers 12 bases. The CDR3 protein is CAWSATLAGGETQYF. Written as DNA, the CDR3 is TGTGCCTGGAGCGCCACACTAGCGGGAGGTGAGACCCAGTACTTC.